This T cell receptor (beta chain) is from a study of regulatory T cells in long-lasting Graves disease. Across the study: Graves' patients with a new diagnosis had received antithyroid drugs under 3 months. Study findings and constraints: Under persistent disease, TRBV28, TRBJ1-2 and TRBJ2-5 were used preferentially.

The time point was: newly diagnosed GD, antithyroid drugs for less than 3 months. PBMCs were the source of the RNA used for TCR sequencing. Of note for this clonotype: The antigen remains undetermined.

V lost 3 bases to trimming and J lost 4 bases, with 8 bases between them. The CDR3 spans 12 residues. Germline assignment: CDR1 SGHRS and CDR2 YFSETQ. Construction of the TCR beta libraries employed iRepertoire HTBI primers in conjunction with Arm-PCR of CDR3 regions. MiXCR was run by TCRdb on the multiplex PCR reads, yielding one entry per CDR3 protein. The repertoire consists of more than 400,000 distinct CDR3 sequences, with under 20% occurring once and the leading ten covering 9% to 15%. A further study also used this sample, focusing on T cells in Graves' hyperthyroidism and ophthalmopathy. That work adds: Blood held most thyroid clonotypes expanded above 0.001 frequency.

The clonotype was recovered from a man aged 40-50 years with Graves disease. This chain links TRBV5-1 with TRBJ2-7; no firm D call. Sequencing was performed on peripheral blood mononuclear cells (PBMCs), taken at new diagnosis, from a patient treated with antithyroid drugs. The CDR3 nucleotides read TGCGCCAGCAGCTCTAAGGCGTACGAGCAGTACTTC. This gives the protein CASSSKAYEQYF.